What follows are 3 T cell receptor beta chains derived from one specimen sequenced in a study of monozygotic twins with inflammatory bowel disease. After re-calling the 5' RACE reads, TCRdb lists one entry per CDR3 protein, DNA absent. The ten top clones account for about 2.2%, within a sample of nearly 450,000 distinct CDR3 sequences. Material for sequencing was blood. These TCRs come from a human donor with ulcerative colitis or Crohn's disease, or a healthy co-twin of an affected twin (not recorded which).

The chain combines TRBV18 with TRBJ2-7; checking the TCRdb D call of TRBD1 is not possible without DNA. The CDR3 has 16 amino acids. Looked up from germline, CDR1 is KGHSH and CDR2 is LQKENI. The CDR3 sequence is CASSLMWGGPAYEQYF. The variable domain in full, completed from reference TRBV18 and TRBJ2-7, reads NAGVMQNPRHLVRRRGQEARLRCSPMKGHSHVYWYRQLPEEGLKFMVYLQKENIIDESGMPKERFSAEFPKEGPSILRIQQVVRGDSAAYFCASSLMWGGPAYEQYFGPGTRLTVT.

The chain couples TRBV13 to TRBJ2-1; TCRdb's D call of TRBD2 is untestable without DNA. Looked up from germline, CDR1 is PRHDT and CDR2 is FYEKMQ (reference sequence). The CDR3 runs 12 residues. The CDR3: CASSRDIAGQFF. Full variable domain (missing parts from reference TRBV13 and TRBJ2-1): AAGVIQSPRHLIKEKRETATLKCYPIPRHDTVYWYQQGPGQDPQFLISFYEKMQSDKGSIPDRFSAQQFSDYHSELNMSSLELGDSALYFCASSRDIAGQFFGPGTRLTVL.

This rearrangement joins TRBV3-1 to TRBJ1-1; TCRdb names TRBD1, which stays unverified in the absence of DNA. The length of the CDR3 is 16 residues. The germline V gene has CDR1 LGHDT and CDR2 YNNKEL (reference sequence). CDR3 protein: CASSQPPGQRYTEAFF.